Listed below are T cell receptor beta chains from one sample, sequenced in a study of identical twins. Using its own MiXCR run on the 5' RACE reads, TCRdb lists one record per CDR3 protein. Here the sample spans around 650,000 distinct CDR3 sequences, around 7.4% being singletons. The same specimen was also included in a second study, on yellow fever vaccine responses in identical twins.

The sequencing sample was made of PBMCs. The source of these receptors is a woman younger than 30 in good health. The CDR3 runs from the conserved cysteine through the conserved F or W. D genes are given only for firm matches. A clone size is listed for some rows: how often the clone was seen (once, few, many), or a class if it is expanded.

V gene	J gene	clone size	D gene	CDR3 protein	CDR3 DNA
TRBV7-8	TRBJ1-5	few	TRBD1	CASSLSSGQGPIEDQPQHF	TGTGCCAGCAGCTTGTCTTCTGGACAGGGCCCAATTGAAGATCAGCCCCAGCATTTT
TRBV25-1	TRBJ1-1	many	NA	CASSRITSEAFF	TGTGCCAGCAGCAGGATCACTTCTGAAGCTTTCTTT
TRBV24-1	TRBJ2-1	few	NA	CATSDLSSYDEQFF	TGTGCCACCAGTGATTTAAGCAGCTATGATGAGCAGTTCTTC
TRBV4-1	TRBJ1-1	many	NA	CASSSSMAEAFF	TGCGCCAGCAGTTCCTCTATGGCTGAAGCTTTCTTT
TRBV10-3	TRBJ2-7	few	TRBD2	CATIAGAPYEQYF	TGTGCCACCATAGCGGGAGCTCCCTACGAGCAGTACTTC
TRBV12-3/TRBV12-4	TRBJ2-3	few	TRBD2	CASSEGGPSGSDTQYF	TGTGCCAGCAGTGAGGGAGGGCCCTCTGGGTCAGATACGCAGTATTTT
TRBV4-1	TRBJ2-3	few	NA	CASSQHTDTETQYF	TGCGCCAGCAGCCAACACACAGACACAGAGACGCAGTATTTT
TRBV11-2	TRBJ2-5	NA	TRBD2	CASSISGGKETQYF	TGTGCCAGCAGTATAAGCGGGGGGAAAGAGACCCAGTACTTC
TRBV29-1	TRBJ2-7	many	TRBD2	CSVDPRGAGDEQYF	TGCAGCGTTGATCCCCGCGGGGCGGGAGACGAGCAGTACTTC
TRBV20-1	TRBJ2-7	few	TRBD2	CSATKLAGASYEQYF	TGCAGTGCCACAAAACTAGCGGGAGCATCCTACGAGCAGTACTTC